The 29 T cell receptor beta chains given below trace back to one sample, sequenced in a study of blood T cell repertoires in COVID-19. Assay used: immunoSEQ multiplex PCR; TCRdb lists only in-frame clones, some missing. The sample contains under 450,000 clones, roughly 90% of which appear only once. Sequencing input: peripheral blood. All receptors come from a woman in her sixties with COVID-19, enrolled during active disease.

This chain uses TRBV30 with TRBJ1-2, with 12 bases matching TRBD1. CDR3 length equals 16 residues. J lost 8 bases, V lost 0 bases, and 10 bases had no gene match. Germline V gene lookup returns CDR1 GTSNPN and CDR2 SVGIG (reference sequence). In nucleotides, the CDR3 is TGTGCCTGGAGTGTATGGGGGACAGGGGGCGATGAAGGCTACACCTTC. Translating gives CAWSVWGTGGDEGYTF. Looking up the rest from reference TRBV30 and TRBJ1-2 gives the full variable domain: SQTIHQWPATLVQPVGSPLSLECTVEGTSNPNLYWYRQAAGRGLQLLFYSVGIGQISSEVPQNLSASRPQDRQFILSSKKLLLSDSGFYLCAWSVWGTGGDEGYTFGSGTRLTVV.

The chain has TRBV9 and TRBJ2-1; 8 nucleotides agree with TRBD2. The CDR3 contains 15 residues. The junction had 8 bases not matched to a gene; V was cut back by 6 bases and J by 3 bases. CDR1 SGDLS and CDR2 YYNGEE come from the germline V gene. The CDR3 DNA reads as TGTGCCAGCACCCCGGGACTAGGGCACTACAATGAGCAGTTCTTC. This codes for CASTPGLGHYNEQFF. Full variable domain (missing parts from reference TRBV9 and TRBJ2-1): DSGVTQTPKHLITATGQRVTLRCSPRSGDLSVYWYQQSLDQGLQFLIQYYNGEERAKGNILERFSAQQFPDLHSELNLSSLELGDSALYFCASTPGLGHYNEQFFGPGTRLTVL.

As for this clone: One junction end does not reproduce the germline sequence, and a read error may be involved. The chain employs TRBV13 and TRBJ2-7; TRBD1 agrees at 11 bases. CDR3 length: 15 amino acids. Germline loops: CDR1 PRHDT, CDR2 FYEKMQ (reference sequence). Here the CDR3 DNA reads TGTGCCAGCAGCTCGGGCGGGACAGGGGGTTTTGGTCTGAACTTC. It specifies CASSSGGTGGFGLNF.

The genes are TRBV6-2 or TRBV6-3 and TRBJ2-1, with D possibly matching TRBD1 (6 bases). This CDR3 is 14 amino acids long. Germline assignment: CDR1 MNHEY and CDR2 SVGEGT. V gave up 2 bases and J gave up 5 bases, with 10 bases separating them. The CDR3 DNA follows: TGTGCCAGCAGTTACGTCGGACAGCACAATGAGCAGTTCTTC. As protein: CASSYVGQHNEQFF.

The rearrangement links TRBV9 to TRBJ2-7; D is undetermined. There are 18 residues in the CDR3. Trimming pared 0 bases from V and 1 base from J, leaving 20 bases between. Per germline, CDR1 SGDLS and CDR2 YYNGEE. CDR3 DNA sequence: TGTGCCAGCAGCGTAGGTTTTCATCGAGGAAAATTATCCTACGAGCAGTACTTC. Its translation: CASSVGFHRGKLSYEQYF. The variable domain in full, with the rest retrieved from reference TRBV9 and TRBJ2-7, is DSGVTQTPKHLITATGQRVTLRCSPRSGDLSVYWYQQSLDQGLQFLIQYYNGEERAKGNILERFSAQQFPDLHSELNLSSLELGDSALYFCASSVGFHRGKLSYEQYFGPGTRLTVT.

This clone showed up just a few times. The chain is built from TRBV12-3 or TRBV12-4 and TRBJ2-1, with TRBD1 as a possible D gene (6 bases). This CDR3 has 13 amino acids. V lost 7 bases and J 6 bases, leaving 13 bases between the germline ends. The chain's CDR3 is CASNRGSSNEQFF. The CDR3, as DNA: TGTGCCAGCAATAGGGGGTCGTCCAATGAGCAGTTCTTC.

This chain connects TRBV11-2 to TRBJ2-1; a possible D gene is TRBD1 (6 bases). The germline V gene encodes CDR1 SGHAT and CDR2 FQNNGV. V was cut by 5 bases and J by 15 bases, with 26 bases left in between. The CDR3 consists of 15 residues. In DNA, the CDR3 is TGTGCCAGCAGCACCATTAGGGGGAGAGGGTTGAATCGGTTCTTC. Protein: CASSTIRGRGLNRFF.

The chain employs TRBV6-2 or TRBV6-3 and TRBJ1-2; TRBD1 aligns across 9 bases. The junction had 0 bases not matched to a gene; V was cut back by 0 bases and J by 4 bases. Germline V gene sequence: CDR1 MNHEY, CDR2 SVGEGT. The CDR3 runs to 14 residues. The CDR3 DNA reads TGTGCCAGCAGTTACTCGGACAGGGGCTATGGCTACACCTTC. This encodes CASSYSDRGYGYTF.

The chain recombines TRBV7-9 with TRBJ1-1; D possibly corresponds to TRBD1 (6 bases). This CDR3 is built from 18 residues. Germline V gene sequence: CDR1 SEHNR, CDR2 FQNEAQ (reference sequence). The V and J ends lost 0 bases and 1 base respectively, with 18 bases between them. This CDR3 reads CASSLAVTPGHKNTEAFF. Here the CDR3 DNA reads TGTGCCAGCAGCTTAGCAGTGACTCCGGGACACAAGAACACTGAAGCTTTCTTT.

The chain uses TRBV4-3 and TRBJ2-1; D is unclear. Germline V gene lookup returns CDR1 LGHNA and CDR2 YSLEER. V lost 0 bases and J 4 bases, leaving 10 bases between the germline ends. The CDR3 is 15 residues long. The CDR3 coding sequence is TGCGCCAGCAGCCAAGACCGGGTAGCTTACAATGAGCAGTTCTTC. Translated, it gives CASSQDRVAYNEQFF.

The rearrangement uses TRBV5-1 and TRBJ1-2; possibly TRBD1 for D (6 bases). The V gene lost 6 bases and the J gene lost 8 bases, with 20 bases spanning the gap. The germline V gene has CDR1 SGHRS and CDR2 YFSETQ. The CDR3 sequence is 14 residues long. The CDR3 coding sequence is TGCGCCAGCAAGGAACAGGGCTTTGAGGGAGGCTACACCTTC. Translating gives CASKEQGFEGGYTF.

This chain links TRBV5-4 with TRBJ2-1; 8 bases align to TRBD1. There are 13 residues in the CDR3. The germline CDR1 and CDR2 sequences are SGHNT and YYREEE (reference sequence). The V segment lost 3 bases and the J segment 7 bases; nucleotides outside the gene matches: 3. CDR3 amino acids: CASSSGQVNEQFF. Written as DNA, the CDR3 is TGTGCCAGCAGCTCGGGACAGGTTAATGAGCAGTTCTTC.

The chain has TRBV7-2 and TRBJ2-5, with 11 bases aligning to TRBD1. Germline values: CDR1 SGHTA, CDR2 FQGNSA. The junction had 7 bases not matched to a gene; V was cut back by 5 bases and J by 5 bases. The CDR3 has 15 amino acids. As DNA, the CDR3 is TGTGCCAGCAGCACACGGACAGGGGGCGAGGAGACCCAGTACTTC. It yields the protein CASSTRTGGEETQYF.

The V and J genes are TRBV5-6 and TRBJ1-2, with D unresolved. Trimming pared 0 bases from V and 1 base from J, leaving 7 bases between. The CDR3 extends over 14 amino acids. The V gene's germline CDR1 is SGHDT and CDR2 YYEEEE. The CDR3 reads CASSLDLSNYGYTF. The DNA of the CDR3 is TGTGCCAGCAGCTTGGACCTCAGTAACTATGGCTACACCTTC.

This chain connects TRBV5-1 to TRBJ1-2, with 12 bases fitting TRBD1. J lost 8 bases, V lost 4 bases, and 6 bases had no gene match. The CDR3 contains 14 residues. CDR1 is SGHRS, CDR2 YFSETQ, per germline. The CDR3 sequence: CASSPGTGGGGYTF. In DNA form, the CDR3 reads TGCGCCAGCAGCCCCGGGACAGGGGGCGGGGGCTACACCTTC.

CDR3: CSASGGVNSPLHF. For the CDR3, the DNA is TGCAGTGCTAGTGGCGGCGTTAATTCACCCCTCCACTTT. The rearrangement joins TRBV20-1 to TRBJ1-6; D is unclear. Trimming pared 3 bases from V and 6 bases from J, leaving 9 bases between. The germline gives CDR1 DFQATT, CDR2 SNEGSKA (reference sequence). This CDR3 is 13 amino acids long.

This clone was recorded a few times. V usage is TRBV3-1 (or the pseudogene TRBV3-2) and J usage is TRBJ2-3; possible D gene TRBD2, 7 bases. There are 17 residues in the CDR3. Germline assignment: CDR1 LGHDT and CDR2 YNNKEL (reference sequence). With 1 base removed from V and 10 bases from J, the gap between germline ends came to 24 bases. CDR3: CASSQGRTRGGNDAQYF. CDR3 nucleotide sequence: TGTGCCAGCAGCCAAGGACGGACTAGGGGGGGGAACGATGCGCAGTATTTT.

The V call is TRBV28, the J call TRBJ1-2; D is ambiguous. The CDR3 sequence is 11 residues long. Trimming took off 1 base at V and 14 bases at J, with 11 bases between the two ends. Per the germline V gene, CDR1 is MDHEN and CDR2 is SYDVKM. The CDR3: CASSLYSGITF. The CDR3 DNA reads as TGTGCCAGCAGTTTATACAGTGGAATAACCTTC.

The CDR3 DNA is TGCGCCAGCAGCCTCGGGACACAAAGAGACGAGACCCAGTACTTC. Translated: CASSLGTQRDETQYF. The chain is built from TRBV5-1 and TRBJ2-5; D might be TRBD1 (6 bases). The V gene's germline CDR1 is SGHRS and CDR2 YFSETQ. The germline V and J ends were trimmed by 4 bases and 5 bases, with 18 bases remaining between them. This CDR3 has 15 amino acids.

V is TRBV2 and J is TRBJ2-5, with 14 bases matching TRBD2. The ends lost 6 bases at V and 5 bases at J; junction bases unmatched: 5. Germline V gives CDR1 SNHLY, CDR2 FYNNEI. The CDR3 runs to 15 residues. The CDR3 region is CASREGLAGAETQYF. The CDR3 nucleotides read TGTGCCAGCAGAGAGGGACTAGCGGGGGCGGAGACCCAGTACTTC.

This clone has a handful of counts. The V and J genes are TRBV7-9 and TRBJ1-1; perhaps TRBD1 as D (5 bases). The germline V gene has CDR1 SEHNR and CDR2 FQNEAQ (reference sequence). The CDR3 runs 15 residues. The V end lost 8 bases, the J end lost 0 bases, and 16 bases lay between the germline ends. The CDR3 sequence is CASRMGGRVNTEAFF. The CDR3 nucleotides are TGTGCCAGCCGTATGGGGGGTCGTGTGAACACTGAAGCTTTCTTT.

V and J are TRBV4-2 and TRBJ2-5, with 13 bases identical to TRBD2. Germline CDR1 LGHNA, CDR2 YNFKEQ. This CDR3 comprises 15 residues. Trimming at V came to 3 bases and at J to 5 bases, leaving 3 bases not matched to a gene. The CDR3 here is CASSQGTSGDETQYF. As DNA, the CDR3 is TGTGCCAGCAGCCAGGGGACTAGCGGGGACGAGACCCAGTACTTC.

The chain recombines TRBV5-1 with TRBJ2-7; 8 nucleotides align to TRBD2. With 0 bases clipped from V and 5 bases from J, the junction kept 7 bases outside the gene matches. Germline lookup yields CDR1 SGHRS and CDR2 YFSETQ. This CDR3 comprises 15 residues. The CDR3 sequence is CASSLVGGVVDEQYF. The CDR3 DNA is TGCGCCAGCAGCTTGGTCGGGGGGGTCGTGGACGAGCAGTACTTC.

The chain uses TRBV7-3 and TRBJ1-1, with TRBD1 as a possible D gene (6 bases). Germline V CDR1 and CDR2: SGHTA, FQGTGA. With 5 bases removed from V and 6 bases from J, the gap between germline ends came to 13 bases. This CDR3 spans 13 amino acids. The CDR3 sequence is CASSHGQSSEAFF. In DNA, the CDR3 is TGTGCCAGCAGCCACGGACAGAGCTCTGAAGCTTTCTTT.

The chain recombines TRBV7-3 with TRBJ2-3; TRBD2 matches 7 bases. The V segment lost 4 bases and the J segment 2 bases; nucleotides outside the gene matches: 3. Germline V gene sequence: CDR1 SGHTA, CDR2 FQGTGA. The CDR3 spans 14 residues. The CDR3 bases are TGTGCCAGCAGCTCCCGGGACTACACAGATACGCAGTATTTT. This gives the protein CASSSRDYTDTQYF.

This clone has a single count. The chain joins TRBV7-9 to TRBJ1-5, with 11 nucleotides matching TRBD1. With V trimmed by 2 bases and J by 4 bases, 10 bases remained unmatched. The CDR3 is 18 amino acids. Germline CDR1 and CDR2: SEHNR and FQNEAQ (reference sequence). CDR3 amino acids: CASSLSRTGTGGNQPQHF. In DNA, the CDR3 is TGTGCCAGCAGCTTATCCCGAACCGGGACAGGGGGAAATCAGCCCCAGCATTTT.

This clone was picked up a small number of times. The chain joins TRBV11-3 to TRBJ2-5, with TRBD2 identical over 8 bases. This CDR3 has 16 amino acids. Germline values: CDR1 SGHNT, CDR2 YENEEA. V was pared by 5 bases and J by 0 bases, with 8 bases of the junction left unmatched. The CDR3 DNA reads as TGTGCCAGCAGCCCGCGGCGGGGGGAATACCAAGAGACCCAGTACTTC. It is translated as CASSPRRGEYQETQYF.

J is TRBJ1-4 and V is TRBV6-2 or TRBV6-3; perhaps TRBD1 as D (5 bases). With 2 bases removed from V and 7 bases from J, the gap between germline ends came to 14 bases. Germline CDR1 reads MNHEY; CDR2 reads SVGEGT. This CDR3 spans 15 amino acids. The CDR3 DNA follows: TGTGCCAGCAGTTACATTGGAGGGGTTGGTGAAAAACTGTTTTTT. Protein: CASSYIGGVGEKLFF.

The gene calls are TRBV14 and TRBJ1-1; perhaps TRBD1 as D (6 bases). Looked up from germline, CDR1 is SGHDN and CDR2 is FVKESK. Between the trimmed V and J ends, which lost 4 bases and 5 bases, there was a span of 20 bases. CDR3 length: 16 residues. CDR3 DNA: TGTGCCAGCAGCCGCCACACAGGGACCCCCGTAACTGAAGCTTTCTTT. It translates to CASSRHTGTPVTEAFF.